This TCR beta chain was identified in a study of blood T cell repertoires in COVID-19. The V gene end was trimmed by 3 bases and the J gene end by 5 bases; junction bases not matched to a gene: 5. Germline CDR1 and CDR2: SNHLY and FYNNEI. The CDR3 length is 15 residues. This clone came up a few times. Original data processing: From reference gene primer amplification, estimates of nucleated cell counts were derived. Generated by immunoSEQ multiplex PCR, the TCRdb table keeps only in-frame clones and is missing some. Clone size and the V and J calls come from that table; the DNA yielded D and trimming. The table has 100,000 to 130,000 clones, 60% to 85% seen once; the top ten hold around 1.7%.

The clonotype comes from a woman between 40 and 50 years old with acute or convalescent COVID-19. Material for sequencing was peripheral blood. The chain employs TRBV2 and TRBJ1-5; 9 bases are a match to TRBD1. CDR3 amino acids: CASSEWTGDHQPQHF. As DNA, the CDR3 is TGTGCCAGCAGTGAGTGGACAGGGGATCATCAGCCCCAGCATTTT.